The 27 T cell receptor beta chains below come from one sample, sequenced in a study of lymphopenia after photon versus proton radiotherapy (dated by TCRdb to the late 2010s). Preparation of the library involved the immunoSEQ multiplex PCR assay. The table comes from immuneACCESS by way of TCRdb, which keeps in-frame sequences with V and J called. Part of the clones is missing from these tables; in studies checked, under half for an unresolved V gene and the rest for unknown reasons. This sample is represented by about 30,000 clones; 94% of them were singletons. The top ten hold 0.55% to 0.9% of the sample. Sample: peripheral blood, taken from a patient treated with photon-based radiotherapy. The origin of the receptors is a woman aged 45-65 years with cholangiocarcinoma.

The CDR3 loop is CASSPSTLGGSGYTF. DNA for the CDR3: TGTGCCAGTAGTCCCTCAACGTTGGGCGGCTCTGGCTACACCTTC. The rearrangement joins TRBV19 to TRBJ1-2; D not certain. This CDR3 has 15 residues. V was shortened by 5 bases and J by 7 bases, with 20 bases between the two germline ends. CDR1 is LNHDA, CDR2 SQIVND, per germline (reference sequence).

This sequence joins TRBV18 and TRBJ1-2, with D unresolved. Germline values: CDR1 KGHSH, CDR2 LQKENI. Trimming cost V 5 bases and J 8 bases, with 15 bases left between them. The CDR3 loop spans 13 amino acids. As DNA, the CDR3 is TGTGCCAGCTCATCCCGTGGGGAAATAGGCTACACCTTC. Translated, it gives CASSSRGEIGYTF.

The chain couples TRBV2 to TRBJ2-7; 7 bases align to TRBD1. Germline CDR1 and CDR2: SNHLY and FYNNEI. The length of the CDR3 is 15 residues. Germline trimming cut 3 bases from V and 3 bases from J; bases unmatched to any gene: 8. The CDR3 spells CASSDVGGGLYEQYF. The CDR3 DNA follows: TGTGCCAGCAGTGATGTAGGGGGCGGTCTCTACGAGCAGTACTTC.

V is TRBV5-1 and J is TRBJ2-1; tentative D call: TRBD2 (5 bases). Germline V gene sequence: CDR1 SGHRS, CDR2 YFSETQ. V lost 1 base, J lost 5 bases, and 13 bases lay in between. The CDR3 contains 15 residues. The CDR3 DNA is TGCGCCAGCAGCTTGTTTCCTAGGCGGGACAATGAGCAGTTCTTC. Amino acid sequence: CASSLFPRRDNEQFF.

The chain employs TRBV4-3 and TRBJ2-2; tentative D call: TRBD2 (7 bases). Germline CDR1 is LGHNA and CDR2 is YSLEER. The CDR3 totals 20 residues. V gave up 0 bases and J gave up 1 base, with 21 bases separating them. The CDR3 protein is CASSQEARQGGGLNTGELFF. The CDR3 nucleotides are TGCGCCAGCAGCCAAGAAGCCAGGCAGGGAGGGGGGTTGAACACCGGGGAGCTGTTTTTT.

CDR3 nucleotide sequence: TGCGCCAGCAGCTTGGGTACAGGGGCCCCATACTCTGGAAACACCATATATTTT. Translated, it gives CASSLGTGAPYSGNTIYF. The chain couples TRBV5-1 to TRBJ1-3; TRBD1 matches at 7 bases. CDR1 SGHRS and CDR2 YFSETQ come from the germline V gene. With V trimmed by 0 bases and J by 0 bases, 9 bases remained unmatched. This CDR3 has 18 residues.

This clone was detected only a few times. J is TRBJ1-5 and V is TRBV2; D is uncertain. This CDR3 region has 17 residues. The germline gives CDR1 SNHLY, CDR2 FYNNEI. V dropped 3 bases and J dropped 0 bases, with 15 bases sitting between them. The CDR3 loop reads CASSDAVGSYSNQPQHF. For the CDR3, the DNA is TGTGCCAGCAGTGATGCGGTTGGGTCCTATAGCAATCAGCCCCAGCATTTT.

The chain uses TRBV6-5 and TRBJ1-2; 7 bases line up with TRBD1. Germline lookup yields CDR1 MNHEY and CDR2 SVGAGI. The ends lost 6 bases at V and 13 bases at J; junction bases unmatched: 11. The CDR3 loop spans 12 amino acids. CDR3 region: CASRDQMDRSTF. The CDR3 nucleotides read TGTGCCAGCAGGGATCAGATGGACAGGAGCACCTTC.

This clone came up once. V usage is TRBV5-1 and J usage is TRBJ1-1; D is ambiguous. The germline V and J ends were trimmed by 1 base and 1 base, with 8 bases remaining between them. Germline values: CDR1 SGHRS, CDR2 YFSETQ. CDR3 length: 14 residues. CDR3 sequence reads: CASSLWGSNTEAFF. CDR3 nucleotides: TGCGCCAGCAGCTTGTGGGGTTCGAACACTGAAGCTTTCTTT.

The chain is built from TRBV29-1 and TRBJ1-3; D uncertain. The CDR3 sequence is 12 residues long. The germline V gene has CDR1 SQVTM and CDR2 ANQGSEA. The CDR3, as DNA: TGCGCCGGGAGGAGCTCTGGAAACACCATATATTTT. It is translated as CAGRSSGNTIYF. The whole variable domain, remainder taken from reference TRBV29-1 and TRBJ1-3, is SAVISQKPSRDICQRGTSLTIQCQVDSQVTMMFWYRQQPGQSLTLIATANQGSEATYESGFVIDKFPISRPNLTFSTLTVSNMSPEDSSIYLCAGRSSGNTIYFGEGSWLTVV.

The CDR3 nucleotides read TGTGCCAGCAGCCATACCCCAGTCATGGTCGATGAGCAGTTCTTC. As protein: CASSHTPVMVDEQFF. This chain uses TRBV9 with TRBJ2-1; D not resolved. Trimming took 4 bases from V and 8 from J, leaving 19 bases between them. This CDR3 region has 15 residues. Germline V CDR1 and CDR2: SGDLS, YYNGEE.

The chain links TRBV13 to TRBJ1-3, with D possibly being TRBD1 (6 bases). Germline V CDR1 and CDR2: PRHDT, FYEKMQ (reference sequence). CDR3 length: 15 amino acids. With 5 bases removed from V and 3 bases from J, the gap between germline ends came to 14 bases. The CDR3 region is CASSRGQRDGNTIYF. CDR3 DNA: TGTGCCAGCAGCAGAGGACAGAGAGATGGAAACACCATATATTTT.

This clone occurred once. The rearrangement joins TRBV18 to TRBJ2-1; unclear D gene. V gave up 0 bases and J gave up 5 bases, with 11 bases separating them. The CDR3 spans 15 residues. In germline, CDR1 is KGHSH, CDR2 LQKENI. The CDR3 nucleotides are TGTGCCAGCTCACCACCGGGTCTACCCAACAATGAGCAGTTCTTC. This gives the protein CASSPPGLPNNEQFF.

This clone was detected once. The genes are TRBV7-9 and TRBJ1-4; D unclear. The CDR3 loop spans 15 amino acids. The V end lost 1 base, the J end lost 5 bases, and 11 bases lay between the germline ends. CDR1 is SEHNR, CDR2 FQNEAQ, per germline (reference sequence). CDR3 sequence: CASSLGAGLNEKLFF. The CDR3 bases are TGTGCCAGCAGCTTAGGGGCGGGCTTAAATGAAAAACTGTTTTTT.

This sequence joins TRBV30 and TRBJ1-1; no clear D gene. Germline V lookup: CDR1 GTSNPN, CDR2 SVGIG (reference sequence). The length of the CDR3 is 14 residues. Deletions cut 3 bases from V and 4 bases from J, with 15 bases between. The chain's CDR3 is CAWSEPLLGTEAFF. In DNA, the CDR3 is TGTGCCTGGAGCGAACCTTTGTTGGGCACTGAAGCTTTCTTT. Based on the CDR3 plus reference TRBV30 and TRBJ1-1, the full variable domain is SQTIHQWPATLVQPVGSPLSLECTVEGTSNPNLYWYRQAAGRGLQLLFYSVGIGQISSEVPQNLSASRPQDRQFILSSKKLLLSDSGFYLCAWSEPLLGTEAFFGQGTRLTVV.

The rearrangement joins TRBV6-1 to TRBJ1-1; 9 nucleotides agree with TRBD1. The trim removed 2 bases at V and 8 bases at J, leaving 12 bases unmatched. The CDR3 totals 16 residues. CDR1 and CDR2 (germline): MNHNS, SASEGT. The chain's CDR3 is CASSENRAGTGKEAFF. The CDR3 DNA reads TGTGCCAGCAGTGAAAACAGAGCGGGGACAGGGAAAGAAGCTTTCTTT.

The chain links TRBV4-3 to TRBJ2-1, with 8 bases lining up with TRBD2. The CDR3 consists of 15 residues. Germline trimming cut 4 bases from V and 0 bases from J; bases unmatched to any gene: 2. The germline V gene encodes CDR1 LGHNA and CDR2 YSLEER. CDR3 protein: CASSPGGSSYNEQFF. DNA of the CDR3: TGCGCCAGCAGCCCGGGGGGGAGCTCCTACAATGAGCAGTTCTTC.

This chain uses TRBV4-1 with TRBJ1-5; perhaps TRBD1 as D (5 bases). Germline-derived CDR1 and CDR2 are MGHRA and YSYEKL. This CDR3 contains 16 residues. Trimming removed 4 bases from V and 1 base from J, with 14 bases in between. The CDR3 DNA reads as TGCGCCAGCAGCCCGACGTGGGGGGAAAGCAATCAGCCCCAGCATTTT. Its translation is CASSPTWGESNQPQHF.

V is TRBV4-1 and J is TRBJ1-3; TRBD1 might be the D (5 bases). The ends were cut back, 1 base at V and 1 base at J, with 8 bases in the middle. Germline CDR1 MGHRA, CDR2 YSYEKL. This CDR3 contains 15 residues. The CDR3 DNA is TGCGCCAGCAGCCAAGGCGGGGGATCTGGAAACACCATATATTTT. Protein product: CASSQGGGSGNTIYF.

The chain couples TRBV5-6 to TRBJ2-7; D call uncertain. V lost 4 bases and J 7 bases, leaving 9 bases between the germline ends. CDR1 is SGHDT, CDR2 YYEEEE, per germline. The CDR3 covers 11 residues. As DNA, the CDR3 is TGTGCCAGCAGCCTCCGCGGTGAGCAGTACTTC. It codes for CASSLRGEQYF. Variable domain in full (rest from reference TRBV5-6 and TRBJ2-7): DAGVTQSPTHLIKTRGQQVTLRCSPKSGHDTVSWYQQALGQGPQFIFQYYEEEERQRGNFPDRFSGHQFPNYSSELNVNALLLGDSALYLCASSLRGEQYFGPGTRLTVT.

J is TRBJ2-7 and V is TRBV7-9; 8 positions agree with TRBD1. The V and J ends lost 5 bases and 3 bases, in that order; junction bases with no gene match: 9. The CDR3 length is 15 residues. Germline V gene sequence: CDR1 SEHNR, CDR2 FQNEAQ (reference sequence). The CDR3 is CASSPAETGVYEQYF. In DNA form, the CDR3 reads TGTGCCAGCAGCCCAGCTGAGACAGGGGTCTACGAGCAGTACTTC. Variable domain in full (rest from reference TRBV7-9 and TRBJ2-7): DTGVSQNPRHKITKRGQNVTFRCDPISEHNRLYWYRQTLGQGPEFLTYFQNEAQLEKSRLLSDRFSAERPKGSFSTLEIQRTEQGDSAMYLCASSPAETGVYEQYFGPGTRLTVT.

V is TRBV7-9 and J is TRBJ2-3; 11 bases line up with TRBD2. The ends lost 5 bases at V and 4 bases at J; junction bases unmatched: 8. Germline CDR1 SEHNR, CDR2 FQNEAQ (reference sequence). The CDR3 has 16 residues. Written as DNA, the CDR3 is TGTGCCAGCAGCGAGACTAGCGGGGCTCGGGCAGATACGCAGTATTTT. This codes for CASSETSGARADTQYF.

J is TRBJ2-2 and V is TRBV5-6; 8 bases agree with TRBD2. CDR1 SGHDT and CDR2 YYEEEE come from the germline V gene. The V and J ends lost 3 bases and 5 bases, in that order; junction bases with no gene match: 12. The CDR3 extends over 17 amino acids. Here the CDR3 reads CASSSSQGRGATGELFF. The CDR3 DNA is TGTGCCAGCAGCTCGAGCCAAGGGCGGGGGGCTACCGGGGAGCTGTTTTTT.

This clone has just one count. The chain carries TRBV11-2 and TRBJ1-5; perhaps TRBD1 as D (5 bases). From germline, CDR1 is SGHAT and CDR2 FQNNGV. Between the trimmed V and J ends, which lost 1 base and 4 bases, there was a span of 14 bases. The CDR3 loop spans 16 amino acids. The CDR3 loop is CASSLGRGLGNQPQHF. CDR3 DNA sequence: TGTGCCAGCAGCTTAGGGCGGGGACTTGGGAATCAGCCCCAGCATTTT.

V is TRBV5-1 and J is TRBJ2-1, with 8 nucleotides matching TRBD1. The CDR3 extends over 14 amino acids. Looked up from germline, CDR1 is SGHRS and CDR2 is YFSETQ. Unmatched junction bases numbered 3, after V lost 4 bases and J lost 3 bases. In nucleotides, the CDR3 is TGCGCCAGCAGCGCAGGGGGCAACTACAATGAGCAGTTCTTC. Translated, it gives CASSAGGNYNEQFF.

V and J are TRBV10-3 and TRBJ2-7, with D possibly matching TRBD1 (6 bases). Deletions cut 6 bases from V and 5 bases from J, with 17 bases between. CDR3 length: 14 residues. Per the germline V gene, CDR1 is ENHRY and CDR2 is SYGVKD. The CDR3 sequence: CAIRSSAGVHEQYF. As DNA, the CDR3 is TGTGCCATCAGGTCGAGCGCAGGGGTCCACGAGCAGTACTTC.

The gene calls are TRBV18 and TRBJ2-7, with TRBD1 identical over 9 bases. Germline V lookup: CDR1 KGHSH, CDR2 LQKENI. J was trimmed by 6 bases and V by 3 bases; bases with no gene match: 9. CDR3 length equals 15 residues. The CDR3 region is CASSPGRTGVVEQYF. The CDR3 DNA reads TGTGCCAGCTCACCTGGAAGGACAGGGGTGGTCGAGCAGTACTTC.